Detailed here is one TCR beta chain. What antigen it recognizes has not been identified. No much larger clone is present one base from it, and per-base qualities are unavailable. The roughly 39 donors, aged roughly 6 to 95 years, were systemically healthy Caucasian individuals from Russia. Approximately 10 milliliters of peripheral blood were collected from each donor into EDTA-treated Vacutainer tubes. Ficoll-Paque density-gradient centrifugation was used to isolate PBMCs, with at least 6 million per sample. Total RNA, at least 6 micrograms per sample, was extracted from PBMCs with Trizol reagent. For every donor, an aliquot of PBMCs went through flow cytometry to measure the percentages of naive CD45RAhigh/CD27high T cells. This entry is derived from a study of blood T cells in healthy people across ages (dated by TCRdb to the mid-2010s). Regarding the study in general: In model experiments, roughly one uniquely barcoded TCR beta cDNA molecule per two T cells was captured by template switching. The donors were split into four age groups: young (average around 17 years), middle-aged (about 40), aged (62) and long-lived (over 75). For two donors (one aged 18 to 30 and one aged 80 or older), the study analyzed two additional independent replicas of 1 million unique cDNA reads from the same blood draw. To avoid experimental bias, donors of different ages were distributed randomly across sequencing lanes. Age-related changes in TCR beta repertoire diversity were measured in the study by deep sequencing normalized with unique cDNA molecular identifiers. Results the study describes overall, beyond this receptor: Compared with the aged group, the long-lived group had more naive CD4+ T cells, fewer expanded clones and increased TCR diversity, suggesting age selection. There was a strong correlation between observed TCR beta diversity and the percentage of naive T cells measured by flow cytometry. Because profiling used bulk unsorted PBMCs, naive and antigen-experienced compartments could not be compared conclusively. Because the CMV infection status of the donors was unknown, age-related changes in expanded clonotypes may potentially have been confounded. Total diversity estimates from one million sequenced T cells were considered lower bounds and underestimates. As age increased, observed TCR beta diversity per million T cells dropped in a roughly linear way, and a significant reduction was already evident by age 40.

Trimming takes 5 bases off V and 7 bases off J; junction bases not matched to a gene: 14. Based on the germline V gene (reference sequence), the CDR1 and CDR2 sequences are DFQATT and SNEGSKA. The CDR3 numbers 15 residues from cysteine through phenylalanine. Just CDR3 DNA is preserved here, 45 bases in frame from base 1. The library was obtained by 5' RACE. Sequenced using an Illumina HiSeq 2500. The second PCR ran for about 6 to 12 cycles and used a J-beta primer mix along with a sample-barcoded 5' primer. A unique molecular identifier was introduced onto each TCR beta cDNA molecule by a template-switch 5' adaptor carrying 12 random nucleotides. At least 2.5 million CDR3-containing paired-end reads were obtained from each sample. First-strand cDNA was synthesized from all RNA with the Mint cDNA synthesis kit, primed by a TRBC-specific oligonucleotide. Following uracil-DNA glycosylase treatment, all cDNA underwent a first 18-cycle PCR with the universal primers M1SS and BC2_uni_R. Per the source publication's procedure: For normalization, 1 million high-quality reads were randomly selected from each sample, with every read carrying a distinct molecular identifier. Reads with shared molecular identifiers were discarded instead of being binned into consensus sequences. MiTCR, run with a Q25 quality threshold and the strictest error-elimination algorithm, handled CDR3 identification, clonotype clustering and error correction. A nonparametric unseen species model with Euler transformation was used to estimate a lower bound on total TCR beta diversity. The raw public reads went through TCRdb reprocessing: fastp at Q25, MiXCR clone calling, in-frame beta chains kept. Here each entry gathers all rows of one CDR3 protein and keeps the most common genes and DNA. The V and J calls here are based on TCRdb, not the publication. This sample gives 1.4 million or so distinct CDR3 sequences in total; approximately 43% of them show up just once. Together, the top ten hold less than 5% of the sample.

This receptor chain uses TRBV20-1 and TRBJ2-1, with TRBD2 identical over 7 junction bases. This receptor was obtained from a woman aged 18-29 years in good health. Material for sequencing was blood. Here is the DNA: TGCAGTGCTGAGGATGCCGCGGGAGTTAAGAATGAGCAGTTCTTC. This is translated as CSAEDAAGVKNEQFF.